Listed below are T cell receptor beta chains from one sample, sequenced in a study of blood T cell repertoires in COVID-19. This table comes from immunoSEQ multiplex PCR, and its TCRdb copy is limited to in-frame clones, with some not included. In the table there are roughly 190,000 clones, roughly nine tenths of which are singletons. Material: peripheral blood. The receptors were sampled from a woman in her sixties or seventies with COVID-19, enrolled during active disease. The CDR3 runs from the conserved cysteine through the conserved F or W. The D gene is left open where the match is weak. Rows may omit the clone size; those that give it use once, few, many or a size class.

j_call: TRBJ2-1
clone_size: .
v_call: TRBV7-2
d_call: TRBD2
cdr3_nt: TGTGCCAGCAGCCGTAGCGGGGCTAGTCCCGATGAGCAGTTCTTC
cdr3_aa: CASSRSGASPDEQFF

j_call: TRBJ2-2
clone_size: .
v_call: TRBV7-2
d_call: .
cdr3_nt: TGTGCCAGCAGCACCACCGGGAGCCCCGGCGGGGAGCTGTTTTTT
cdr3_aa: CASSTTGSPGGELFF

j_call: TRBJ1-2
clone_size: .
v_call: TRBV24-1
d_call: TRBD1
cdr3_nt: TGTGCCACCAGAGGACAGGGTACTAACTATGGCTACACCTTC
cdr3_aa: CATRGQGTNYGYTF

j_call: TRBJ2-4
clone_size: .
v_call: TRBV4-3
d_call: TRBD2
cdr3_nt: TGCGCCAGCAGCCAAGATCTTCCGGGAGGGCTTGACGCCAAAAACATTCAGTACTTC
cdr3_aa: CASSQDLPGGLDAKNIQYF

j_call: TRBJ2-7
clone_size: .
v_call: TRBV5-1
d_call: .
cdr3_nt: TGCGCCAGCAGCTTGGCACAGGAGACATACGAGCAGTACTTC
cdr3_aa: CASSLAQETYEQYF

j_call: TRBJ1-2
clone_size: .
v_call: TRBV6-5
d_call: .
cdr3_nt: TGTGCCAGCAGCATACTGGGGAGCTATGGCTACACCTTC
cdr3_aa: CASSILGSYGYTF

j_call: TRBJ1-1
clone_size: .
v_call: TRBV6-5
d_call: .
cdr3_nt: TGTGCCAGCAGTTACGCGTCGACTGAAGCTTTCTTT
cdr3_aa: CASSYASTEAFF

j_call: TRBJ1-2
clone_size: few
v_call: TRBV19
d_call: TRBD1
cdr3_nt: TGTGCCAGTAGGATTCAGGGGGCGGATGGCTACACCTTC
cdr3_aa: CASRIQGADGYTF

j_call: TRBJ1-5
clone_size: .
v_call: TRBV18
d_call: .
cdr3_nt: TGTGCCAGCTCACTCATCGCGGGGGGCGACAACCAGCCCCAGCATTTT
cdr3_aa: CASSLIAGGDNQPQHF

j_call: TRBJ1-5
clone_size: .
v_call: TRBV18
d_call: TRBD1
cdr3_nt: TGTGCCAGCTCACCACGAGTGATGGACAGGAGTAGCAATCAGCCCCAGCATTTT
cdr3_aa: CASSPRVMDRSSNQPQHF

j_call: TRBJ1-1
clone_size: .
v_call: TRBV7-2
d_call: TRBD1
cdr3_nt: TGTGCCAGCAGCCGACAGGGATCCACTGAAGCTTTCTTT
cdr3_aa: CASSRQGSTEAFF

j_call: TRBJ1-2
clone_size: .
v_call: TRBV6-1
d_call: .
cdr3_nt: TGTGCCAGCAGTGAATACAGTAACTATGGCTACACCTTC
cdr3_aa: CASSEYSNYGYTF

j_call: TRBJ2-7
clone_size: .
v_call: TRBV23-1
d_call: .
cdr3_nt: TGCGCCAGCAGTCCCACTCCTCGCCTACCCGTGTGCTCCTCCTACGAGCAGTACTTC
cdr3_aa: CASSPTPRLPVCSSYEQYF

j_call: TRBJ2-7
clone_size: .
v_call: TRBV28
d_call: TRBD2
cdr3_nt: TGTGCCAGCAGTCCGGGTAGCGGGACATACGAGCAGTACTTC
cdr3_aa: CASSPGSGTYEQYF

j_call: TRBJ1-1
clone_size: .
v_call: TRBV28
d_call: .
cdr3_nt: TGTGCCAGCAGTTCATGGGGGCCTAATGAAGCTTTCTTT
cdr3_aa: CASSSWGPNEAFF

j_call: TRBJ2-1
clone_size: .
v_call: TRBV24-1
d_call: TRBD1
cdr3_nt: TGTGCCACCAGTGATTCGAGGGGGGACAGGGAAACAAGCTCCTACAATGAGCAGTTCTTC
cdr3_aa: CATSDSRGDRETSSYNEQFF

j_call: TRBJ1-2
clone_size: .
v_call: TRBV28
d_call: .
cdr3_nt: TGTGCCAGCAGTTTATCAGGAAACTATGGCTACACCTTC
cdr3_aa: CASSLSGNYGYTF

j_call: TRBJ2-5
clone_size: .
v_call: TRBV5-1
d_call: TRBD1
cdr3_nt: TGCGCCAGCAGCAAGACCAGGGGGCGCATCCAAGAGACCCAGTACTTC
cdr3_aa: CASSKTRGRIQETQYF

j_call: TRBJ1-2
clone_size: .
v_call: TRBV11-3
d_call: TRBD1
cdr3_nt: TGTGCCAGCAGCCCTAGACAGGGAGCACACTATGGCTACACCTTC
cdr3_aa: CASSPRQGAHYGYTF

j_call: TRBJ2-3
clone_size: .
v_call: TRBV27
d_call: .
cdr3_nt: TGTGCCAGCAGTGAGTTCGGGAGAGCAGATACGCAGTATTTT
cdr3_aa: CASSEFGRADTQYF

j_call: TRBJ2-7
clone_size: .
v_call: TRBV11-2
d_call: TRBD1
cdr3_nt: TGTGCCAGCAGCCGGACAGGTTACGAGCAGTACTTC
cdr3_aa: CASSRTGYEQYF

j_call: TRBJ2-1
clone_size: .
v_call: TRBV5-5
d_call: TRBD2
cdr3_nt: TGTGCCAGCACCTTTCCGGGACTAGCGGGTCATGAGCAGTTCTTC
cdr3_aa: CASTFPGLAGHEQFF

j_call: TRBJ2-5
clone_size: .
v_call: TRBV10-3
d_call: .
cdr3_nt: TGTGCCATCAGTGAGTCGGGGGCCCAAGGAGAGACCCAGTACTTC
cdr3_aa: CAISESGAQGETQYF

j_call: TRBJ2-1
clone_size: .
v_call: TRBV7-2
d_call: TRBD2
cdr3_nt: TGTGCCAGCAGGTCAGCCCTAGCGGGAACCTACAATGAGCAGTTCTTC
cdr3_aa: CASRSALAGTYNEQFF

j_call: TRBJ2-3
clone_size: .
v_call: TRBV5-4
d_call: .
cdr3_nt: TGTGCCAGCAGCCTGGGTGCGGACACAGATACGCAGTATTTT
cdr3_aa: CASSLGADTDTQYF

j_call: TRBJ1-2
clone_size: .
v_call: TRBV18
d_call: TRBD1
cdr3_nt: TGTGCCAGCTCACCATTCGGGACAGGGGGAGTAGCTAACTATGGCTACACCTTC
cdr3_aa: CASSPFGTGGVANYGYTF

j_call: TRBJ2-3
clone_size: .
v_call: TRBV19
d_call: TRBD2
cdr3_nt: TGTGCCAGTAGTGCCCGGACTAGCGGGAGTTACACAGATACGCAGTATTTT
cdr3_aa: CASSARTSGSYTDTQYF

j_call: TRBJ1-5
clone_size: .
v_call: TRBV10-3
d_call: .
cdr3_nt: TGTGCCATCAGTGAATCGCCGAGGGAGCCCCAGCATTTT
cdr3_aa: CAISESPREPQHF

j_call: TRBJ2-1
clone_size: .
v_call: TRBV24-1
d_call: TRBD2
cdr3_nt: TGTGCCACCAGTGGGGGACTAGCGGGAGTCGATGAGCAGTTCTTC
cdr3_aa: CATSGGLAGVDEQFF

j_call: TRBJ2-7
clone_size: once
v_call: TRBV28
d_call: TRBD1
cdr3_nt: TGTGCCAGCAGTTCCGATGACAGGGGCCAAGACGAGCAGTACTTC
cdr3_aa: CASSSDDRGQDEQYF

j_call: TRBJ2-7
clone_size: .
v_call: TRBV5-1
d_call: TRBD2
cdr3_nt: TGCGCCAGCAGCCGACTAGCCGTGAGCTCCTACGAGCAGTACTTC
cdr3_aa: CASSRLAVSSYEQYF

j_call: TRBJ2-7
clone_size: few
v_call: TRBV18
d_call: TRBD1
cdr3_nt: TGTGCCAGCTCACTCAACAGGGGTGTAATGGACGAGCAGTACTTC
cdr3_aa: CASSLNRGVMDEQYF

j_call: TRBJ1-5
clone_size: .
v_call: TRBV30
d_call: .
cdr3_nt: TGTGCCGGAGCAGGGGCACCATCTCAGCCCCAGCATTTT
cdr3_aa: CAGAGAPSQPQHF

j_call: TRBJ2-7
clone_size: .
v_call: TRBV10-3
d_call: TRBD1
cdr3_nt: TGTGCCATCAGCACGGGGACAGGGGGGGGCGAGCAGTACTTC
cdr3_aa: CAISTGTGGGEQYF

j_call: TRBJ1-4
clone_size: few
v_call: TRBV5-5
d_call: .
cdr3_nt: TGTGCCAGCGAACGGGGGACGCGGACGGAAAAACTGTTTTTT
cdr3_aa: CASERGTRTEKLFF

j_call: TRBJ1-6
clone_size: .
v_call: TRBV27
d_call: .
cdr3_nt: TGTGCCAGCAGAATTTCGGATTCACCCCTCCACTTT
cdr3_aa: CASRISDSPLHF

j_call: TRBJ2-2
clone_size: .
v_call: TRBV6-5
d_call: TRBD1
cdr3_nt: TGTGCCAGCAGTTACCGACAGGGCAACACCGGGGAGCTGTTTTTT
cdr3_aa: CASSYRQGNTGELFF

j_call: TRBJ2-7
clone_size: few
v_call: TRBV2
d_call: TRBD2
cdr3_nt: TGTGCCAGCAGTCCACTAGCGGGGTTCTCCTACGAGCAGTACTTC
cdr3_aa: CASSPLAGFSYEQYF

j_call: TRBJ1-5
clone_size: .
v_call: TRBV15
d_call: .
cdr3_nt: TGTGCCACCAGCAGAGACCGCGGTCCGTTTAGCAATCAGCCCCAGCATTTT
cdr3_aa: CATSRDRGPFSNQPQHF

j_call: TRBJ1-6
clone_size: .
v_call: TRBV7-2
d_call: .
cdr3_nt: TGTGCCAGCAGCTCGGACAGTTATAATTCACCCCTCCACTTT
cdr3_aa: CASSSDSYNSPLHF

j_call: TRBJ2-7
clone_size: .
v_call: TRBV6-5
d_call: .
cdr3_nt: TGTGCCAGCAGTTACCCAGGGGGGTACGAGCAGTACTTC
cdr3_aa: CASSYPGGYEQYF

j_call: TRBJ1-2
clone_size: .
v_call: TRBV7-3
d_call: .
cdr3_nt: TGTGCCAGCAGCTCGGCCGGGGGATATGGCTACACCTTC
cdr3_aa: CASSSAGGYGYTF

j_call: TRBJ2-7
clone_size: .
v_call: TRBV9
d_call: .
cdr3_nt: TGTGCCAGCAGCGTAGAACAGGTTCCCTACGAGCAGTACTTC
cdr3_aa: CASSVEQVPYEQYF

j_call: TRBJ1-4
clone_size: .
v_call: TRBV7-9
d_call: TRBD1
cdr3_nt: TGTGCCAGCAGCCCGGCGACAGGGTCGTCTAATGAAAAACTGTTTTTT
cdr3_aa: CASSPATGSSNEKLFF

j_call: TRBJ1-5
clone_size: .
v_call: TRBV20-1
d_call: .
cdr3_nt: TGCAGTGCTAGTCGTCCCCCACAGGGAAGAGATCAGCCCCAGCATTTT
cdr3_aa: CSASRPPQGRDQPQHF

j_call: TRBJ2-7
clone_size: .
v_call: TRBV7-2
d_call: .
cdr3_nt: TGTGCCAGCAGCTTAGCCTCACAGGTCTCCTACGAGCAGTACTTC
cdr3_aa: CASSLASQVSYEQYF

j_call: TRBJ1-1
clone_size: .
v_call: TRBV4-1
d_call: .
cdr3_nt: TGCGCCAGCAGCCAAGGGGCATGGTCAATGAACACTGAAGCTTTCTTT
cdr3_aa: CASSQGAWSMNTEAFF

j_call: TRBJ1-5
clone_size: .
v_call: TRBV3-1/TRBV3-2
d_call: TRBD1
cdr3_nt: TGTGCCAGCAGTCCCGGACAGGGACCCAATCAGCCCCAGCATTTT
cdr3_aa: CASSPGQGPNQPQHF

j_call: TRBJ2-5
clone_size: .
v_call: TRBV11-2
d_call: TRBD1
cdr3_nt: TGTGCCAGCAGCTTAGAGCTAGGGGACGGGACAGGCCTACAAGAGACCCAGTACTTC
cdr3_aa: CASSLELGDGTGLQETQYF

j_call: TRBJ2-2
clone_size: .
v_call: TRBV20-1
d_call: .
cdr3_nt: TGCAGTGCTCCGGGACTTGGGGAGCTGTTTTTT
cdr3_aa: CSAPGLGELFF

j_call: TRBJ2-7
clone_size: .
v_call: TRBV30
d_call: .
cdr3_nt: TGTGCCTGGAGTAGGGGGGGCGGCGACGAGCAGTACTTC
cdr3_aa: CAWSRGGGDEQYF

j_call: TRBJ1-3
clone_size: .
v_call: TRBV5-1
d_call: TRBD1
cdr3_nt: TGCGCCAGCAGCCGGGACAGGGGTAGGGGCACCATATATTTT
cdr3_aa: CASSRDRGRGTIYF

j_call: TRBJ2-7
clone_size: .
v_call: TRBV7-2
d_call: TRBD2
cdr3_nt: TGTGCCAGCAGCATACATGCTAGCGGGAGGAGTGGATACGAGCAGTACTTC
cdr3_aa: CASSIHASGRSGYEQYF

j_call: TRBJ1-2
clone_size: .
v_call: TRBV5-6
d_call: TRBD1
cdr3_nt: TGTGCCAGCAGCTTGGTACAGGGGGCGTTTGGCTACACCTTC
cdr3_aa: CASSLVQGAFGYTF

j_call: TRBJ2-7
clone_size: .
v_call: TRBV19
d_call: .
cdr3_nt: TGTGCCAGTCGACGGTTCGGTAGCGGCTACGAGCAGTACTTC
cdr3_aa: CASRRFGSGYEQYF